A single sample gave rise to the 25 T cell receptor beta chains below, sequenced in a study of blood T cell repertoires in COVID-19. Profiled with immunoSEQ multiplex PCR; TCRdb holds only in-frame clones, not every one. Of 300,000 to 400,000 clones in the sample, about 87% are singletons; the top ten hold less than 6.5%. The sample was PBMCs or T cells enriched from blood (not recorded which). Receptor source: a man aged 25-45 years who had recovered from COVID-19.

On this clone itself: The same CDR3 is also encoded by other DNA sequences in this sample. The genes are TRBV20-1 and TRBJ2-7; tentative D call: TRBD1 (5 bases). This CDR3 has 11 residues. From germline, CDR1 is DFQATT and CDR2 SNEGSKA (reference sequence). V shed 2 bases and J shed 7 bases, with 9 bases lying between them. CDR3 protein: CSARQGWEQYF. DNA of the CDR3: TGCAGTGCTAGACAGGGTTGGGAGCAGTACTTC.

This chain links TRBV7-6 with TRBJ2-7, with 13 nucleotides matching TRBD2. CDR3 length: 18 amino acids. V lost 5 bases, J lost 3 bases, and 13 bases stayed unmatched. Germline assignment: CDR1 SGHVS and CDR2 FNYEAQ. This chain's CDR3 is CASSLLSGTSGEIYEQYF. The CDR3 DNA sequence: TGTGCCAGCAGCCTCCTCTCCGGGACTAGCGGGGAAATCTACGAGCAGTACTTC.

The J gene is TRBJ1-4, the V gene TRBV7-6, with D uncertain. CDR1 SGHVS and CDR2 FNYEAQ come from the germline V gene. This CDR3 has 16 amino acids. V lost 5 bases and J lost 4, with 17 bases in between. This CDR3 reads CASSPKDVRYNEKLFF. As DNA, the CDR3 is TGTGCCAGCAGCCCGAAAGACGTCAGGTATAATGAAAAACTGTTTTTT.

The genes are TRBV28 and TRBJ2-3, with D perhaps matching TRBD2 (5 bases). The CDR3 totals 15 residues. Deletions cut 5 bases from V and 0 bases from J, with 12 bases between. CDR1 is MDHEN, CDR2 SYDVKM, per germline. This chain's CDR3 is CASSVSGFSTDTQYF. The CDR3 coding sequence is TGTGCCAGCAGTGTAAGCGGCTTCAGCACAGATACGCAGTATTTT.

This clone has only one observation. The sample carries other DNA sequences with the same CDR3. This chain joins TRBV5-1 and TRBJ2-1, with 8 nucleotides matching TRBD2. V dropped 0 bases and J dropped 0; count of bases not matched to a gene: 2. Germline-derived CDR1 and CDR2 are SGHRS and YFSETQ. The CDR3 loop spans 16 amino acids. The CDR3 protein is CASSLAGGSSYNEQFF. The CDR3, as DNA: TGCGCCAGCAGCTTGGCGGGGGGGAGCTCCTACAATGAGCAGTTCTTC. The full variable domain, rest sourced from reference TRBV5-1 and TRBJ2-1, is KAGVTQTPRYLIKTRGQQVTLSCSPISGHRSVSWYQQTPGQGLQFLFEYFSETQRNKGNFPGRFSGRQFSNSRSEMNVSTLELGDSALYLCASSLAGGSSYNEQFFGPGTRLTVL.

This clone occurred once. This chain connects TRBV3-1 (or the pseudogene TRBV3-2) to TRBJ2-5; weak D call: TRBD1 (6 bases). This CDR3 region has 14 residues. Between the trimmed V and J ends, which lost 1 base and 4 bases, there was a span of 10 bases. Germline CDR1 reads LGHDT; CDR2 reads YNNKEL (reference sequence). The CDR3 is CASSQGVTGETQYF. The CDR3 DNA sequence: TGTGCCAGCAGCCAAGGAGTGACAGGAGAGACCCAGTACTTC.

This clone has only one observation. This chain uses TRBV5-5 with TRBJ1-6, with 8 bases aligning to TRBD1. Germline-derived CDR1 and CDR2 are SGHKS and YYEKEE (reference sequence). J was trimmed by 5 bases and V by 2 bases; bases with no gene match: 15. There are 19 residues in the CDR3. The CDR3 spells CASSFTLQGGASNNSPLHF. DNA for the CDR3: TGTGCCAGCAGCTTCACGTTACAGGGGGGCGCCTCGAATAATTCACCCCTCCACTTT.

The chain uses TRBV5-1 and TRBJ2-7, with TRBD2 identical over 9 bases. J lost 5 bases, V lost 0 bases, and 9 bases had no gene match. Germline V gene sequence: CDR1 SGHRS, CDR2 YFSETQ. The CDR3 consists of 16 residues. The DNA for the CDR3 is TGCGCCAGCAGCTTGGCGCGTAGCGGGGGTCCCCACGAGCAGTACTTC. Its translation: CASSLARSGGPHEQYF.

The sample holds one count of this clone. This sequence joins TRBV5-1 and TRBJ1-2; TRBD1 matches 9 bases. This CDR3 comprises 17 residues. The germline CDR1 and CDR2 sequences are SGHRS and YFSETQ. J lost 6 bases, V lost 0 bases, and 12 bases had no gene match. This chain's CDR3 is CASSLAPSQGARDGYTF. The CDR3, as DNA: TGCGCCAGCAGCTTGGCCCCTTCACAGGGGGCTAGGGATGGCTACACCTTC.

This CDR3 reads CASRTGGRTDTQYF. The CDR3 DNA reads as TGTGCCAGCCGGACAGGGGGGCGGACAGATACGCAGTATTTT. The rearrangement links TRBV3-1 (or the pseudogene TRBV3-2) to TRBJ2-3; 10 bases match TRBD1. Losses at the gene ends were 8 bases for V and 3 bases for J; bases not matched to a gene: 5. Germline lookup yields CDR1 LGHDT and CDR2 YNNKEL (reference sequence). The CDR3 covers 14 residues.

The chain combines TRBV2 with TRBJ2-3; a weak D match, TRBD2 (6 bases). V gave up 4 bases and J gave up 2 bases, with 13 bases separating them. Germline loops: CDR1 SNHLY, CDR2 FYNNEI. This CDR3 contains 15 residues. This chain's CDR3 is CASSAGRGHTDTQYF. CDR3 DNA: TGTGCCAGCAGTGCCGGGCGGGGCCACACAGATACGCAGTATTTT.

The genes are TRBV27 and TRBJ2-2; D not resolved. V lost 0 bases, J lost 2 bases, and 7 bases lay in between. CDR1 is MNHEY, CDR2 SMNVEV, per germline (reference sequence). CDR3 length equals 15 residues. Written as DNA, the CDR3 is TGTGCCAGCAGTTTATCGCGCGGTAACACCGGGGAGCTGTTTTTT. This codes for CASSLSRGNTGELFF.

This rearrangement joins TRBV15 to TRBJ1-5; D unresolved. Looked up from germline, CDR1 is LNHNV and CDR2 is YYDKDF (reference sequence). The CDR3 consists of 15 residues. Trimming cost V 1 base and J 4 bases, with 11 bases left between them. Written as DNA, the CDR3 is TGTGCCACCAGCAGAGGTCATGGGCTAAATCAGCCCCAGCATTTT. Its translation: CATSRGHGLNQPQHF. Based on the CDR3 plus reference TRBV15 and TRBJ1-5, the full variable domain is DAMVIQNPRYQVTQFGKPVTLSCSQTLNHNVMYWYQQKSSQAPKLLFHYYDKDFNNEADTPDNFQSRRPNTSFCFLDIRSPGLGDTAMYLCATSRGHGLNQPQHFGDGTRLSIL.

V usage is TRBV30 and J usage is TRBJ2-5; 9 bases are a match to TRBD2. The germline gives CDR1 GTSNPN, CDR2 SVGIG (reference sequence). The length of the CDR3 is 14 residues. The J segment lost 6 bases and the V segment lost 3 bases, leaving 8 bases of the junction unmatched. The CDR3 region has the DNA TGTGCCTGGAGGATCGGCGGGGGGGGTAAGACCCAGTACTTC. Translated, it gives CAWRIGGGGKTQYF.

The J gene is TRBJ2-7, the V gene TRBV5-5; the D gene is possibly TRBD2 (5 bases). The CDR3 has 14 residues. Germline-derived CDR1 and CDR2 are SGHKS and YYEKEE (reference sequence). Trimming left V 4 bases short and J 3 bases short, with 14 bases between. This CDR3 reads CASSPRVSVYEQYF. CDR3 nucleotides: TGTGCCAGCAGCCCGAGGGTTTCCGTCTACGAGCAGTACTTC. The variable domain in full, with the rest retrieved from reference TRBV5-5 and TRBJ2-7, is DAGVTQSPTHLIKTRGQQVTLRCSPISGHKSVSWYQQVLGQGPQFIFQYYEKEERGRGNFPDRFSARQFPNYSSELNVNALLLGDSALYLCASSPRVSVYEQYFGPGTRLTVT.

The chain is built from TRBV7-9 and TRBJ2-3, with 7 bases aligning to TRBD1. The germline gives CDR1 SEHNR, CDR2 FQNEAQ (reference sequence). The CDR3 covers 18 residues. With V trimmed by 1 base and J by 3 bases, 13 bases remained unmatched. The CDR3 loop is CASSLEGRAGGLTDTQYF. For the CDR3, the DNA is TGTGCCAGCAGCTTAGAAGGTCGGGCAGGGGGATTGACAGATACGCAGTATTTT.

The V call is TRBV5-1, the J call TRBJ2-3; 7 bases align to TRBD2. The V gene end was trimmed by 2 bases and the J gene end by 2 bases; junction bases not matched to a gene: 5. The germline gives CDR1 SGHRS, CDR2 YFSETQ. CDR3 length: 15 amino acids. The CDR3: CASSLTGGNTDTQYF. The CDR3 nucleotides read TGCGCCAGCAGCTTAACCGGGGGGAACACAGATACGCAGTATTTT. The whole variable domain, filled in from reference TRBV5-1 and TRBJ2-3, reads KAGVTQTPRYLIKTRGQQVTLSCSPISGHRSVSWYQQTPGQGLQFLFEYFSETQRNKGNFPGRFSGRQFSNSRSEMNVSTLELGDSALYLCASSLTGGNTDTQYFGPGTRLTVL.

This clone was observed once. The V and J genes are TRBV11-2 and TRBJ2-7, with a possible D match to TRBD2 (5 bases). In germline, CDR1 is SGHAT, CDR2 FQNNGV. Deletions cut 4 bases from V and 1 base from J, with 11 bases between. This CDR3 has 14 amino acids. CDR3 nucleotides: TGTGCCAGCAGCTCCGGACGCGGGTCCTACGAGCAGTACTTC. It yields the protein CASSSGRGSYEQYF.

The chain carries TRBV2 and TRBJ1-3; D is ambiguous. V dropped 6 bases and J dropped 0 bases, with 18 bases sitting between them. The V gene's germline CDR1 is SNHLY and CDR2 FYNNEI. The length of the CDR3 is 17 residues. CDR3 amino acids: CASRSDGGGPSGNTIYF. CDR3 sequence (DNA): TGTGCCAGCAGATCCGACGGAGGAGGGCCCTCTGGAAACACCATATATTTT.

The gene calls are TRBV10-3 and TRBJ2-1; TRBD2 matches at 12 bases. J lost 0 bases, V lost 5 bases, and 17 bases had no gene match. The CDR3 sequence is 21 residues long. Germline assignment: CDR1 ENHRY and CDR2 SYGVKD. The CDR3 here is CAISPGDRASGGASSYNEQFF. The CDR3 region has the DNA TGTGCCATCAGTCCCGGAGATAGGGCTAGCGGGGGGGCGAGCTCCTACAATGAGCAGTTCTTC.

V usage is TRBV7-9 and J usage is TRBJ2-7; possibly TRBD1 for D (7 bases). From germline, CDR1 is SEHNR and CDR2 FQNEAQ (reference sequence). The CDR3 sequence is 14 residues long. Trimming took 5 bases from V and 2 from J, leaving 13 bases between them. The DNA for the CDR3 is TGTGCCAGCAGCGCGCGGGACAGCCCCTACGAGCAGTACTTC. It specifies CASSARDSPYEQYF. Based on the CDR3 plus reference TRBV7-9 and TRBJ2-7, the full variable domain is DTGVSQNPRHKITKRGQNVTFRCDPISEHNRLYWYRQTLGQGPEFLTYFQNEAQLEKSRLLSDRFSAERPKGSFSTLEIQRTEQGDSAMYLCASSARDSPYEQYFGPGTRLTVT.

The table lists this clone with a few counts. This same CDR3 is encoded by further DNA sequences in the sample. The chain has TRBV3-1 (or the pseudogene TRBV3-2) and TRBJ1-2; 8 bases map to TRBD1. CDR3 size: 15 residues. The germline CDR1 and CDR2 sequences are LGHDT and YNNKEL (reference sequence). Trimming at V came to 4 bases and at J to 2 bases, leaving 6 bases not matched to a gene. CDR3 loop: CASSLGQGPNYGYTF. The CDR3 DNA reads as TGTGCCAGCAGCCTTGGACAGGGCCCAAACTATGGCTACACCTTC.

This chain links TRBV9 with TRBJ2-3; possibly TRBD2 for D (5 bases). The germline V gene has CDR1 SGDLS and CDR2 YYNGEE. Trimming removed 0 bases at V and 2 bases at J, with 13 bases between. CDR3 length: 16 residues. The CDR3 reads CASSVDGRASTDTQYF. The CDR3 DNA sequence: TGTGCCAGCAGCGTAGATGGGCGGGCATCCACAGATACGCAGTATTTT.

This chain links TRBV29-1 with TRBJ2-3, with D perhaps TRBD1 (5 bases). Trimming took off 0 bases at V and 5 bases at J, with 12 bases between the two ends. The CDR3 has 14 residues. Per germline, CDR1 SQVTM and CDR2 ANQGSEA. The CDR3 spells CSVEEGAGIDTQYF. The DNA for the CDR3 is TGCAGCGTTGAAGAAGGGGCAGGGATAGATACGCAGTATTTT.

Here the CDR3 reads CAWSRGLYSTDTQYF. CDR3 DNA: TGTGCCTGGAGTCGAGGACTGTATAGCACAGATACGCAGTATTTT. J is TRBJ2-3 and V is TRBV30; D perhaps matches TRBD2 (5 bases). The CDR3 runs to 15 residues. Germline loops: CDR1 GTSNPN, CDR2 SVGIG (reference sequence). The ends were cut back, 2 bases at V and 0 bases at J, with 12 bases in the middle.